Below, 17 T cell receptor beta chains from the same sample are listed, as sequenced in a study of response to subunit inactivated influenza vaccine. TCRdb called the RT-PCR reads again in MiXCR, with one record for every CDR3 protein. The top ten clones hold 7.6% of a sample with about 650,000 distinct CDR3 sequences, approximately 15% of them seen once. This sample comprised PBMCs from blood, obtained 14 to 15 days before vaccination. The source is a man over 45 who received an inactivated influenza vaccine.

The chain links TRBV6-1 to TRBJ2-4; D gene unclear. This CDR3 has 15 residues. Germline values: CDR1 MNHNS, CDR2 SASEGT. Trimming cost V 10 bases and J 0 bases, with 16 bases left between them. The CDR3 DNA sequence: TGTGCCACCACGCGCGGACCGATAGCCAAAAACATTCAGTACTTC. Protein: CATTRGPIAKNIQYF.

This clonotype has only a few counts. The V gene is TRBV6-6, the J gene TRBJ1-5; D is uncertain. This CDR3 is 12 amino acids long. Germline CDR1 and CDR2: MNHNY and SVGAGI (reference sequence). V lost 5 bases and J lost 4, with 6 bases in between. CDR3 region: CASSLWNQPQHF. CDR3 in DNA: TGTGCCAGCAGTCTGTGGAATCAGCCCCAGCATTTT.

This clonotype was picked up a small number of times. The chain uses TRBV27 and TRBJ2-2; no definite D call. This CDR3 has 13 amino acids. Germline CDR1 is MNHEY and CDR2 is SMNVEV (reference sequence). V lost 9 bases and J 2 bases, leaving 10 bases between the germline ends. The chain's CDR3 is CASGWRNTGELFF. In DNA, the CDR3 is TGTGCCAGTGGGTGGCGAAACACCGGGGAGCTGTTTTTT.

The chain combines TRBV2 with TRBJ1-6, with D tentatively TRBD1 (5 bases). This CDR3 spans 14 amino acids. Germline V gene data show CDR1 as SNHLY and CDR2 as FYNNEI. Trimming cost V 6 bases and J 9 bases, with 15 bases left between them. CDR3 sequence (DNA): TGTGCCAGCAGCAACATGGGGGGACTTTCACCCCTCCACTTT. This translates into CASSNMGGLSPLHF.

Comment on this clonotype: Germline is not matched at one junction end, which may reflect a read error. This chain uses TRBV7-7 with TRBJ2-2; TRBD1 agrees at 10 bases. Looked up from germline, CDR1 is SSHAT and CDR2 is FNYEAQ (reference sequence). There are 16 residues in the CDR3. The CDR3 coding sequence is TGTGCTAGCAGCCTACGACCGGGACAGGGGACCGGGGAGCTGTTTTTT. It encodes CASSLRPGQGTGELFF.

This clonotype was picked up a small number of times. The chain joins TRBV12-5 to TRBJ2-1, with 9 bases identical to TRBD1. V shed 6 bases and J 9 bases; nucleotides not matched to a gene: 3. Per the germline V gene, CDR1 is LGHNT and CDR2 is FRNRAP. The CDR3 spans 12 residues. CDR3 sequence (DNA): TGTGCTAGTGGCCAGGACAGGGGTGAGCAGTTCTTC. It specifies CASGQDRGEQFF.

The rearrangement uses TRBV29-1 and TRBJ2-3; no reliable D call. V was shortened by 6 bases and J by 3 bases, with 7 bases between the two germline ends. This CDR3 has 11 amino acids. In germline, CDR1 is SQVTM, CDR2 ANQGSEA. CDR3 region: CSVALTDTQYF. The CDR3 DNA is TGCAGCGTCGCCCTGACAGATACGCAGTATTTT.

V gene TRBV27 combines with J gene TRBJ2-2, with 15 bases lining up with TRBD2. Germline CDR1 is MNHEY and CDR2 is SMNVEV (reference sequence). The CDR3 runs 20 residues. V lost 2 bases, J lost 5 bases, and 12 bases stayed unmatched. In DNA form, the CDR3 reads TGTGCCAGCAGTTTACTTCCGGGACTAGCGGGAGGCGGGTGGACCGGGGAGCTGTTTTTT. Its protein product is CASSLLPGLAGGGWTGELFF.

This clonotype showed up just a few times. The chain uses TRBV7-2 and TRBJ2-5, with 8 bases fitting TRBD1. The trim removed 4 bases at V and 5 bases at J, leaving 12 bases unmatched. The CDR3 consists of 16 residues. The germline V gene encodes CDR1 SGHTA and CDR2 FQGNSA. CDR3 region: CASSYKTQGAGETQYF. The CDR3 bases are TGTGCCAGCAGCTACAAAACCCAGGGGGCAGGGGAGACCCAGTACTTC. Full variable domain (rest looked up from reference TRBV7-2 and TRBJ2-5): GAGVSQSPSNKVTEKGKDVELRCDPISGHTALYWYRQSLGQGLEFLIYFQGNSAPDKSGLPSDRFSAERTGGSVSTLTIQRTQQEDSAVYLCASSYKTQGAGETQYFGPGTRLLVL.

This rearrangement joins TRBV7-8 to TRBJ2-5, with D uncertain. Trimming took 2 bases from V and 5 from J, leaving 6 bases between them. CDR1 is SGHVS, CDR2 FQNEAQ, per germline. CDR3 length: 12 residues. In DNA form, the CDR3 reads TGTGCCAGCAGCTTAATAACCGAGACCCAGTACTTC. The encoded protein is CASSLITETQYF.

A few counts support this clonotype. The rearrangement links TRBV7-2 to TRBJ2-1, with TRBD1 matching 7 bases. The CDR3 is made up of 13 amino acids. V was clipped by 4 bases and J by 9 bases; unmatched bases: 6. CDR1 is SGHTA and CDR2 is FQGNSA in the germline V gene. This chain's CDR3 is CASSSQGYLEQFF. The CDR3 DNA sequence: TGTGCCAGCAGCTCACAGGGGTATCTTGAGCAGTTCTTC. The full variable domain, its missing parts supplied by reference TRBV7-2 and TRBJ2-1, is GAGVSQSPSNKVTEKGKDVELRCDPISGHTALYWYRQSLGQGLEFLIYFQGNSAPDKSGLPSDRFSAERTGGSVSTLTIQRTQQEDSAVYLCASSSQGYLEQFFGPGTRLTVL.

This clonotype was seen a handful of times. V is TRBV29-1 and J is TRBJ1-1; 8 positions agree with TRBD1. In germline, CDR1 is SQVTM, CDR2 ANQGSEA. This CDR3 has 12 residues. J was trimmed by 1 base and V by 7 bases; bases with no gene match: 2. In DNA, the CDR3 is TGCAGCGCACAGGGGGGGAACACTGAAGCTTTCTTT. Translating gives CSAQGGNTEAFF.

The chain employs TRBV7-9 and TRBJ2-3; D is ambiguous. This CDR3 has 16 residues. V shed 5 bases and J shed 5 bases, with 20 bases lying between them. CDR1 is SEHNR and CDR2 is FQNEAQ in the germline V gene (reference sequence). The CDR3 region has the DNA TGTGCCAGCAGCCCCGGCGAATTGGCGCGTAGAGATACGCAGTATTTT. This codes for CASSPGELARRDTQYF.

The rearrangement links TRBV10-3 to TRBJ2-1, with 8 bases lining up with TRBD1. Germline V gene sequence: CDR1 ENHRY, CDR2 SYGVKD. The V gene end was trimmed by 11 bases and the J gene end by 5 bases; junction bases not matched to a gene: 8. The CDR3 length is 13 residues. The CDR3 region is CASSGTGNNEQFF. CDR3 sequence (DNA): TGTGCCTCCTCCGGGACAGGCAACAATGAGCAGTTCTTC.

The chain has TRBV12-3 or TRBV12-4 and TRBJ1-5; D not certain. V was trimmed by 2 bases and J by 6 bases, leaving 11 bases between them. This CDR3 has 14 amino acids. The CDR3 is CASSLRDRIQPQHF. The CDR3 DNA is TGTGCCAGCAGTTTAAGGGATCGGATTCAGCCCCAGCATTTT.

The chain joins TRBV18 to TRBJ1-6, with D uncertain. Germline values: CDR1 KGHSH, CDR2 LQKENI. The V end lost 1 base, the J end lost 9 bases, and 16 bases lay between the germline ends. This CDR3 spans 16 amino acids. The CDR3 sequence is CASSPRSAGSGSPLHF. CDR3 coding DNA: TGTGCCAGCTCACCACGCTCTGCGGGTTCTGGTTCACCCCTCCACTTT.

In DNA, the CDR3 is TGTGCCAGCAGCCAACATCTTACCTGGAAATCTGGGGACAATGAGCAGTTCTTC. This sequence encodes CASSQHLTWKSGDNEQFF. The V call is TRBV14, the J call TRBJ2-1; no definite D call. This CDR3 is built from 18 residues. In germline, CDR1 is SGHDN, CDR2 FVKESK. Between the trimmed V and J ends, which lost 2 bases and 5 bases, there was a span of 22 bases. The variable domain in full, completed from reference TRBV14 and TRBJ2-1, reads EAGVTQFPSHSVIEKGQTVTLRCDPISGHDNLYWYRRVMGKEIKFLLHFVKESKQDESGMPNNRFLAERTGGTYSTLKVQPAELEDSGVYFCASSQHLTWKSGDNEQFFGPGTRLTVL.